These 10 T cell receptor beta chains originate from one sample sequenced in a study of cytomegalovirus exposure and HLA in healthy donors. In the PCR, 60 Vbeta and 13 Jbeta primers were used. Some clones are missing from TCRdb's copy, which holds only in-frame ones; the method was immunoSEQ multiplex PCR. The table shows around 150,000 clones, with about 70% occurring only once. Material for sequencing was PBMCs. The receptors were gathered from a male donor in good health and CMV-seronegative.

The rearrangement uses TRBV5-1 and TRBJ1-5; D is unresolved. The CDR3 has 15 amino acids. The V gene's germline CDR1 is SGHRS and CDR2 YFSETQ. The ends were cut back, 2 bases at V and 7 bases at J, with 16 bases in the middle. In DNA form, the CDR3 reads TGCGCCAGCAGCTTCGACCCTTCGGTGGGCCAGCCCCAGCATTTT. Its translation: CASSFDPSVGQPQHF.

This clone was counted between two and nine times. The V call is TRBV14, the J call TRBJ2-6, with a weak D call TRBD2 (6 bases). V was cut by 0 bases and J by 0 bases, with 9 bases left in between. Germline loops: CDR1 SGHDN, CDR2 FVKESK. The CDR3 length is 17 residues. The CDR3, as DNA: TGTGCCAGCAGCCAAGAGCGGGGACTCTCTGGGGCCAACGTCCTGACTTTC. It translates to CASSQERGLSGANVLTF. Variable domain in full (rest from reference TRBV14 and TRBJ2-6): EAGVTQFPSHSVIEKGQTVTLRCDPISGHDNLYWYRRVMGKEIKFLLHFVKESKQDESGMPNNRFLAERTGGTYSTLKVQPAELEDSGVYFCASSQERGLSGANVLTFGAGSRLTVL.

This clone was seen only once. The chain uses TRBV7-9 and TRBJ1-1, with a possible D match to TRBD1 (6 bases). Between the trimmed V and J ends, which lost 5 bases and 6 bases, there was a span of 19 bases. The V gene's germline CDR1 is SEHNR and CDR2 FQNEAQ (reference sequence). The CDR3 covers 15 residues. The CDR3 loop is CASSVATGVISEAFF. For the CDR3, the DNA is TGTGCCAGCAGCGTTGCGACAGGTGTCATTTCTGAAGCTTTCTTT.

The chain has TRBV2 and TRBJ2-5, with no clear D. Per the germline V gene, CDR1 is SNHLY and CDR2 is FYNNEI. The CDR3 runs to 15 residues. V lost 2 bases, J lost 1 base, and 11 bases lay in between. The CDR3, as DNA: TGTGCCAGCAGTGAAACGGGTAGCCCCCAAGAGACCCAGTACTTC. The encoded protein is CASSETGSPQETQYF.

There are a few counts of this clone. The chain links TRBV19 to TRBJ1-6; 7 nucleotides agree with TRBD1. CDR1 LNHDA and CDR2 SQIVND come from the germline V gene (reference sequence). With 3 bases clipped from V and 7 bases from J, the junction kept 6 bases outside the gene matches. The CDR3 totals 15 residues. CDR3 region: CASSIVGTENSPLHF. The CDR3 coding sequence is TGTGCCAGTAGTATCGTCGGGACAGAGAATTCACCCCTCCACTTT.

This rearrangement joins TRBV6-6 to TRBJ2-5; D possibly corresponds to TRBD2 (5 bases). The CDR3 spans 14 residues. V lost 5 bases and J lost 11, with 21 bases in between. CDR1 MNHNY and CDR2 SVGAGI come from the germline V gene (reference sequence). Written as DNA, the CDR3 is TGTGCCAGCAGTCCCCGGACTGCCCCCTTGGAGCAGTACTTC. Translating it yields CASSPRTAPLEQYF.

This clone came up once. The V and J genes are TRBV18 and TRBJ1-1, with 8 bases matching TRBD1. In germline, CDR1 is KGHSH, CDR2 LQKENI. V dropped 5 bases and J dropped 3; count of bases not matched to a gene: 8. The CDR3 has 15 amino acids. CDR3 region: CASSYGQGGDTEAFF. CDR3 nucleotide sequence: TGTGCCAGCTCATACGGACAGGGAGGGGACACTGAAGCTTTCTTT. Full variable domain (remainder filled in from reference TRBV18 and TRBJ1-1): NAGVMQNPRHLVRRRGQEARLRCSPMKGHSHVYWYRQLPEEGLKFMVYLQKENIIDESGMPKERFSAEFPKEGPSILRIQQVVRGDSAAYFCASSYGQGGDTEAFFGQGTRLTVV.

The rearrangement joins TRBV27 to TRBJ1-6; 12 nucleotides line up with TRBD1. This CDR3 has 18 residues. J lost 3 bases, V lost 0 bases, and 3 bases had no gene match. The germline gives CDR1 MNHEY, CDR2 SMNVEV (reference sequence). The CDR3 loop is CASSLSGTGGYYNSPLHF. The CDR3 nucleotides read TGTGCCAGCAGTTTATCGGGGACAGGGGGCTACTATAATTCACCCCTCCACTTT.

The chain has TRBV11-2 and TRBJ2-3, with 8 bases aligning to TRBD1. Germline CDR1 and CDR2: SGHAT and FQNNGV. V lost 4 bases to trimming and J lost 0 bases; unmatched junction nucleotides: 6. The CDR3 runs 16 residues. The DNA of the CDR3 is TGTGCCAGCAGCTCCGACAGGGGAACTAGCACAGATACGCAGTATTTT. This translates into CASSSDRGTSTDTQYF.

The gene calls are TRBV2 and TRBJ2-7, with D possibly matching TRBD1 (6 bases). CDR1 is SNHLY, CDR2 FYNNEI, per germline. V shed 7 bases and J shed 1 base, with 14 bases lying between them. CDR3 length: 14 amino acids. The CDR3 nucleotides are TGTGCCAGCATTCTGGAAGGGGGATCCTACGAGCAGTACTTC. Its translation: CASILEGGSYEQYF.